Listed here are 4 T cell receptor beta chains from one sample, sequenced in a study of early T cells in non-severe SARS-CoV-2 infection. TCRdb itself ran the 5' RACE reads through MiXCR, one entry per CDR3 protein. Altogether about 84,000 distinct CDR3 sequences are present, 12% being singletons, with the ten largest covering over 2%. Sequences were obtained from whole blood. These receptors all stem from an adult who was a healthcare worker with PCR-confirmed SARS-CoV-2 infection or an uninfected control (not recorded which).

There are a few counts of this clonotype. The chain has TRBV12-3 or TRBV12-4 and TRBJ2-5; 9 bases are a match to TRBD2. CDR3 length: 17 amino acids. V lost 3 bases and J lost 0; bases outside the gene matches: 8. In DNA, the CDR3 is TGTGCCAGCAGTTTCTCTTTTGCGGGGGGGAACCAAGAGACCCAGTACTTC. It specifies CASSFSFAGGNQETQYF.

This clonotype was found many times. This rearrangement joins TRBV11-2 to TRBJ1-4; D gene unclear. There are 14 residues in the CDR3. V was shortened by 0 bases and J by 5 bases, with 7 bases between the two germline ends. Germline assignment: CDR1 SGHAT and CDR2 FQNNGV. CDR3 nucleotides: TGTGCCAGCAGCTTAGAAGCGGAAAATGAAAAACTGTTTTTT. Translation gives CASSLEAENEKLFF.

The chain uses TRBV7-6 and TRBJ2-2; 10 bases agree with TRBD2. The CDR3 sequence is 17 residues long. Trimming took 2 bases from V and 4 from J; bases not matched to a gene: 7. Germline V gives CDR1 SGHVS, CDR2 FNYEAQ. The CDR3 nucleotides are TGTGCCAGCAGCTTAATTCCTAGCGGGAGCGGCACCGGGGAGCTGTTTTTT. Amino acid sequence: CASSLIPSGSGTGELFF.

This clonotype was recorded many times. V and J are TRBV14 and TRBJ2-7, with 10 bases matching TRBD2. The length of the CDR3 is 14 residues. The junction had 3 bases not matched to a gene; V was cut back by 7 bases and J by 0 bases. Germline V CDR1 and CDR2: SGHDN, FVKESK. The CDR3 region has the DNA TGTGCCAGCAACCCTAGCGGGAGCTCCTACGAGCAGTACTTC. Translation: CASNPSGSSYEQYF.